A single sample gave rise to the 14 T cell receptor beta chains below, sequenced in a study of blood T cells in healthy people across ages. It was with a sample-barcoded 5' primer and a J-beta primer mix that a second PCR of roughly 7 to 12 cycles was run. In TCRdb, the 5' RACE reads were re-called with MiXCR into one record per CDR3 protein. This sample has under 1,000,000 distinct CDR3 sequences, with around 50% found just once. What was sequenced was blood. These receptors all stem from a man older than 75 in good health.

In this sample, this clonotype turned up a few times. The CDR3 DNA reads TGTGCCAGCGGCCACGAGCAGTACTTC. Protein product: CASGHEQYF. This sequence joins TRBV7-2 and TRBJ2-7, with D uncertain. Trimming took off 8 bases at V and 5 bases at J, with 4 bases between the two ends. Per the germline V gene, CDR1 is SGHTA and CDR2 is FQGNSA. The CDR3 is 9 residues long.

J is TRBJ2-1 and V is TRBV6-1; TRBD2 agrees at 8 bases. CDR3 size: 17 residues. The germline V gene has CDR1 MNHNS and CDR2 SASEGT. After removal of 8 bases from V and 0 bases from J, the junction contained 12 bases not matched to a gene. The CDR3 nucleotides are TGTGCCAGCTCCGGCCCTCGGCTAGCGGGCTCCTACAATGAGCAGTTCTTC. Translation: CASSGPRLAGSYNEQFF.

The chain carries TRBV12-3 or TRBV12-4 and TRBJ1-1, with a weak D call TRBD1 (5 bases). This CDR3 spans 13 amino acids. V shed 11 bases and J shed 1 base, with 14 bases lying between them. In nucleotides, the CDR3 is TGTGCCGCAAGGGGCGTGGGGAACACTGAAGCTTTCTTT. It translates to CAARGVGNTEAFF.

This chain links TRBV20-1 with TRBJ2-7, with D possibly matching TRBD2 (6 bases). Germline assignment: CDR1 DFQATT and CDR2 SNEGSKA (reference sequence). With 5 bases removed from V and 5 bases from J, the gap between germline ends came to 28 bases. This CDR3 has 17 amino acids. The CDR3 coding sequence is TGCAGTGCTGACAATTACGGTTTGGGACTCCTCCCCAACGAGCAGTACTTC. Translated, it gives CSADNYGLGLLPNEQYF.

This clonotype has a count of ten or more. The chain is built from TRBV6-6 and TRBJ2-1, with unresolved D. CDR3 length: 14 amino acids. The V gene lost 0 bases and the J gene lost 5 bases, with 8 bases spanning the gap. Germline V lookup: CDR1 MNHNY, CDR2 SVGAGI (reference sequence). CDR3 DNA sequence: TGTGCCAGCAGTTACTCGGCACCGAACAATGAGCAGTTCTTC. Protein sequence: CASSYSAPNNEQFF.

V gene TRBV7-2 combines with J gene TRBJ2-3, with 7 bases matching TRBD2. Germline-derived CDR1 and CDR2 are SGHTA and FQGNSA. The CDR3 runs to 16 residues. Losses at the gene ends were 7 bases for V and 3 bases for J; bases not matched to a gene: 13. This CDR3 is CASTSGNKGGTDTQYF. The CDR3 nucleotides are TGTGCCAGCACTAGCGGTAATAAAGGAGGGACAGATACGCAGTATTTT.

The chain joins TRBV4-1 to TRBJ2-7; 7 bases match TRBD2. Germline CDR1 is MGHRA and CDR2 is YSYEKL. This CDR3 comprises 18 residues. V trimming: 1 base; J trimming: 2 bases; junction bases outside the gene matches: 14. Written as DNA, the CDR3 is TGCGCCAGCAGCCAAGCACGAGGGGCAACTAGCGCGCCCTACGAGCAGTACTTC. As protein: CASSQARGATSAPYEQYF.

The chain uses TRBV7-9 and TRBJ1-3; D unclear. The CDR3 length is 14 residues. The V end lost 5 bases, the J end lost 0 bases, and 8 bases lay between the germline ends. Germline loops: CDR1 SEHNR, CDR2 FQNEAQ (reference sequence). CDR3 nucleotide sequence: TGTGCCAGCAGCCCCGACATCTCTGGAAACACCATATATTTT. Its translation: CASSPDISGNTIYF.

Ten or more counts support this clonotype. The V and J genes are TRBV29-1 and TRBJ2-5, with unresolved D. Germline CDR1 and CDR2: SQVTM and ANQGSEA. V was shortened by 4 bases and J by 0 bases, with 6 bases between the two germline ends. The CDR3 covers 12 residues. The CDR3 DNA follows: TGCAGCGTTGCAGCGAACCAAGAGACCCAGTACTTC. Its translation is CSVAANQETQYF.

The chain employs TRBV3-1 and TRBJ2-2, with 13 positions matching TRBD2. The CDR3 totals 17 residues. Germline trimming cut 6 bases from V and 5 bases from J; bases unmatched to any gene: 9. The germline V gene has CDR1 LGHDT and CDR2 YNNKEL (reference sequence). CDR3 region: CASRRGLAGVNTGELFF. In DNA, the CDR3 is TGTGCCAGCAGAAGAGGACTAGCGGGAGTAAATACCGGGGAGCTGTTTTTT.

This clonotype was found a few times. The DNA of the CDR3 is TGTGCCAGCACCTTGATAGAAAGGGGGATTGATACGCAGTATTTT. Its protein product is CASTLIERGIDTQYF. The J gene is TRBJ2-3, the V gene TRBV6-6; D perhaps matches TRBD1 (6 bases). From germline, CDR1 is MNHNY and CDR2 SVGAGI (reference sequence). The CDR3 length is 15 residues. The V end was cut by 7 bases, the J end by 6 bases, with 20 bases between.

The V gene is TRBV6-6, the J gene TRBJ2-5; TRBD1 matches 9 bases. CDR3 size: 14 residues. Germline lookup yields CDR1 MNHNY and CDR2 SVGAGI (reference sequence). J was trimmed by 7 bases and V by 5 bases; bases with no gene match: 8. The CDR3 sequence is CASSNTTGGRTQYF. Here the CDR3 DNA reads TGTGCCAGCAGTAACACGACAGGGGGGAGGACCCAGTACTTC.

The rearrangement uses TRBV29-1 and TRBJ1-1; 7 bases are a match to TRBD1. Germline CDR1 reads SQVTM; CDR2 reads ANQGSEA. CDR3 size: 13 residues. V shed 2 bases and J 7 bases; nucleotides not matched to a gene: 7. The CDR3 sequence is CSVERGRFGEAFF. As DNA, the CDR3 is TGCAGCGTTGAAAGGGGGCGGTTTGGTGAAGCTTTCTTT.

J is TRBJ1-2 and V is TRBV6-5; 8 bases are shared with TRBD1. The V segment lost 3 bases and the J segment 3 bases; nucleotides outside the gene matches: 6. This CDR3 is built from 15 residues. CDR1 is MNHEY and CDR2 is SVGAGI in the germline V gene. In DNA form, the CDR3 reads TGTGCCAGCAGTTATTCCGACAGGGGTGACTATGGCTACACCTTC. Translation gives CASSYSDRGDYGYTF.